This T cell receptor beta chain emerged from a study of T cells in Graves' hyperthyroidism and ophthalmopathy. Study-wide results and caveats: A 13 V-J signature model discriminated ophthalmopathy versus stable hyperthyroidism.

Notes on this clonotype: Its antigen is unidentified.

J gave up 5 bases and V 0 bases, and 12 bases lay outside the gene matches. The CDR3 extends over 17 amino acids. From germline, CDR1 is SGDLS and CDR2 YYNGEE. Patients having uncontrolled infection, another autoimmune disease, pregnancy or lactation were not included. What was amplified from RNA transcripts were TCR beta CDR3 regions. Carried out on the TCR CDR3, a first-round RT-PCR used the HTBI primer set. In TCRdb, the multiplex PCR reads were re-called with MiXCR into one record per CDR3 protein. The sample has 250,000 to 350,000 distinct CDR3 sequences, approximately 17% seen once. The chain is built from TRBV9 and TRBJ2-5; 8 bases map to TRBD1. The TCR comes from a woman aged 60-75 years with Graves' ophthalmopathy. The sample comprised blood. This CDR3 reads CASSVEGGQEGLETQYF. In DNA form, the CDR3 reads TGTGCCAGCAGCGTAGAGGGGGGACAGGAAGGATTGGAGACCCAGTACTTC.